The present T cell receptor (beta chain) was sequenced within a study of sequential checkpoint blockade in melanoma. Study-wide results and caveats: Mutational load did not correlate with tumor T-cell fraction or clonality.

Measured with immunoSEQ multiplex PCR; TCRdb has only the in-frame clones, and not every one. Among 4,000 to 5,000 clones listed, about 22% were seen once. Treatment in this sample: randomized to nivolumab then ipilimumab (arm A) or the reverse (arm B). No patient had prior DNA-damaging chemotherapy. The CDR3 covers 14 residues. Germline V gene data show CDR1 as LGHNT and CDR2 as FRNRAP. Trimming took 6 bases from V and 6 from J, leaving 15 bases between them. This clone was detected a few times. The target antigen is unknown. The clonotype originates from a human donor with melanoma. Sequenced material: tumor tissue (inferred from file names), taken from a patient given nivolumab and ipilimumab in sequence. The chain combines TRBV12-5 with TRBJ1-5; D gene ambiguous. CDR3 sequence: CASGRTMGGQPQHF. The CDR3 DNA reads TGTGCTAGTGGCCGCACGATGGGAGGTCAGCCCCAGCATTTT.